This T cell receptor (beta chain) was recorded in a study of blood T cell repertoires in COVID-19. The V gene lost 6 bases and the J gene lost 5 bases, with 16 bases spanning the gap. CDR3 length equals 14 residues. Germline CDR1 is KGHSH and CDR2 is LQKENI. In the study's own analysis: Amplification from reference gene primers served as the basis for estimated nucleated cell counts. Sequencing used immunoSEQ multiplex PCR; TCRdb keeps in-frame clones, though not all of them. V, J and clone size are taken as reported in that table, and D and trimming were inferred from the DNA itself. Among around 240,000 clones listed, 70% to 90% were seen once.

The sequence was obtained from a man aged 35 to 55 with acute or convalescent COVID-19. The chain employs TRBV18 and TRBJ1-1, with D possibly being TRBD1 (6 bases). The sequenced material came from peripheral blood. The CDR3 region is CASSEDSRGTEAFF. CDR3 DNA: TGTGCCAGCTCCGAGGACAGTAGAGGGACTGAAGCTTTCTTT. Full variable domain (outside the CDR3, taken from reference TRBV18 and TRBJ1-1): NAGVMQNPRHLVRRRGQEARLRCSPMKGHSHVYWYRQLPEEGLKFMVYLQKENIIDESGMPKERFSAEFPKEGPSILRIQQVVRGDSAAYFCASSEDSRGTEAFFGQGTRLTVV.